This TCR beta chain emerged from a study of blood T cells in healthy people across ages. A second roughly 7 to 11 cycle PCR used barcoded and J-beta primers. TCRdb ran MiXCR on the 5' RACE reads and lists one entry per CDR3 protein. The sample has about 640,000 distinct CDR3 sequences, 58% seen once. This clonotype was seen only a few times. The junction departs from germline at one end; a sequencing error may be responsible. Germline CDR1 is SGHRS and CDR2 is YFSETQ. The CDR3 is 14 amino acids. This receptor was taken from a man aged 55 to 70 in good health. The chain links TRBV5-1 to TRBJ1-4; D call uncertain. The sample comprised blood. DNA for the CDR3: TGTGCCAGCAGTTTAGGGCGGTCTAATGAAAAACTGTTTTTT. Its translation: CASSLGRSNEKLFF.